Presented here are 13 T cell receptor beta chains from one specimen sequenced in a study of cytomegalovirus exposure and HLA in healthy donors. The PCR employed 60 Vbeta primers together with 13 Jbeta primers. Repertoires were generated with immunoSEQ multiplex PCR, while TCRdb's copy carries only in-frame clones and drops some. Reported are 130,000 to 150,000 clones; the ten largest clones contain approximately 2.6%. Specimen: PBMCs. Receptors originate from a man aged 40-49 years in good health and CMV-seronegative.

J is TRBJ1-1 and V is TRBV6-1; D unresolved. CDR3 length equals 14 residues. The V gene's germline CDR1 is MNHNS and CDR2 SASEGT. Trimming left V 2 bases short and J 10 bases short, with 17 bases between. This CDR3 is CASSETDRTGGAFF. In DNA, the CDR3 is TGTGCCAGCAGTGAAACAGACCGAACCGGAGGAGCTTTCTTT.

The chain employs TRBV12-2 and TRBJ2-3; the DNA was not used to check the table's D call, TRBD2. TRBV12-2 is given as a pseudogene. The CDR3 loop spans 18 amino acids. The CDR3 loop reads CASRLVGTSGEGTDTQYF. Written as DNA, the CDR3 is TGTGCAAGTCGCTTAGTTGGGACTAGCGGGGAGGGCACAGATACGCAGTATTTT.

This chain connects TRBV13 to TRBJ2-7; 8 bases are shared with TRBD1. The CDR3 sequence is 16 residues long. CDR1 is PRHDT and CDR2 is FYEKMQ in the germline V gene (reference sequence). The V and J ends lost 5 bases and 5 bases, in that order; junction bases with no gene match: 14. CDR3 in DNA: TGTGCCAGCAGCAATGCCGGGACAGGAGCGAGGGACGAGCAGTACTTC. The encoded protein is CASSNAGTGARDEQYF.

J is TRBJ1-4 and V is TRBV7-9; perhaps TRBD1 as D (5 bases). Germline loops: CDR1 SEHNR, CDR2 FQNEAQ (reference sequence). This CDR3 comprises 14 residues. V shed 5 bases and J shed 4 bases, with 11 bases lying between them. CDR3 residues: CASSLAGDNEKLFF. In DNA, the CDR3 is TGTGCCAGCAGCCTGGCGGGGGATAATGAAAAACTGTTTTTT.

The gene calls are TRBV7-9 and TRBJ2-2; 10 bases align to TRBD2. The germline V gene has CDR1 SEHNR and CDR2 FQNEAQ (reference sequence). V was pared by 6 bases and J by 8 bases, with 15 bases of the junction left unmatched. The CDR3 loop spans 17 amino acids. DNA of the CDR3: TGTGCCAGCAGGTCCGCTAGCGGGGGACCAAGGCGAGGGGAGCTGTTTTTT. The encoded protein is CASRSASGGPRRGELFF.

This chain connects TRBV19 to TRBJ2-1; 11 bases are shared with TRBD1. The CDR3 is made up of 17 amino acids. J was trimmed by 0 bases and V by 8 bases; bases with no gene match: 9. The germline V gene has CDR1 LNHDA and CDR2 SQIVND (reference sequence). Written as DNA, the CDR3 is TGTGCCAGTCAGGACAGGGGGCAGAGGAGCTCCTACAATGAGCAGTTCTTC. Translated, it gives CASQDRGQRSSYNEQFF.

The rearrangement links TRBV2 to TRBJ2-3; tentatively, D is TRBD2 (7 bases). Trimming removed 4 bases from V and 4 bases from J, with 12 bases in between. Germline lookup yields CDR1 SNHLY and CDR2 FYNNEI. The CDR3 consists of 14 residues. This CDR3 reads CASSGWGGPDTQYF. The CDR3 DNA reads TGTGCCAGCAGTGGGTGGGGGGGCCCAGATACGCAGTATTTT. The variable domain in full, with the rest retrieved from reference TRBV2 and TRBJ2-3, is EPEVTQTPSHQVTQMGQEVILRCVPISNHLYFYWYRQILGQKVEFLVSFYNNEISEKSEIFDDQFSVERPDGSNFTLKIRSTKLEDSAMYFCASSGWGGPDTQYFGPGTRLTVL.

This CDR3 is CASSLADRVTEAFF. The CDR3 DNA reads TGTGCCAGCAGTTTGGCGGACAGGGTTACTGAAGCTTTCTTT. The rearrangement uses TRBV28 and TRBJ1-1; the match to TRBD1 covers 8 bases. The CDR3 runs 14 residues. The junction had 5 bases not matched to a gene; V was cut back by 3 bases and J by 5 bases. Germline values: CDR1 MDHEN, CDR2 SYDVKM.

The chain recombines TRBV9 with TRBJ2-6; D unclear. V lost 0 bases to trimming and J lost 10 bases, with 17 bases between them. This CDR3 comprises 16 residues. Germline loops: CDR1 SGDLS, CDR2 YYNGEE. In DNA, the CDR3 is TGTGCCAGCAGCGTAGCTGGAGCTGTGGAGATGAACGTCCTGACTTTC. Protein product: CASSVAGAVEMNVLTF.

The chain joins TRBV6-5 to TRBJ1-4; 7 bases line up with TRBD1. The CDR3 is made up of 14 amino acids. V lost 7 bases and J lost 3; bases outside the gene matches: 5. CDR1 MNHEY and CDR2 SVGAGI come from the germline V gene. As DNA, the CDR3 is TGTGCCAGCAAGGTCGGGACAGCTAATGAAAAACTGTTTTTT. As protein: CASKVGTANEKLFF.

V is TRBV4-2 and J is TRBJ2-1, with TRBD2 matching over 9 bases. Germline CDR1 LGHNA, CDR2 YNFKEQ. This CDR3 is 15 amino acids long. V shed 1 base, J shed 4 bases, and the junction held 2 bases outside the gene matches. The DNA of the CDR3 is TGTGCCAGCAGCCAAGTAGCGGGGGAGTACAATGAGCAGTTCTTC. Translating it yields CASSQVAGEYNEQFF.

The rearrangement uses TRBV5-4 and TRBJ1-1; 8 nucleotides align to TRBD1. Germline V gives CDR1 SGHNT, CDR2 YYREEE (reference sequence). This CDR3 region has 13 residues. V shed 7 bases and J 4 bases; nucleotides not matched to a gene: 6. CDR3 nucleotide sequence: TGTGCCAGCTCTTCGGACAGGGCCACTGAAGCTTTCTTT. Its protein is CASSSDRATEAFF.

This clone registers medium-sized by frequency. This chain joins TRBV5-8 and TRBJ2-7, with 11 bases fitting TRBD1. In germline, CDR1 is SGHTS, CDR2 YDEGEE. The CDR3 is 16 residues long. V lost 3 bases and J lost 4; bases outside the gene matches: 9. This CDR3 reads CASSWGSGTGGYEQYF. The CDR3 nucleotides are TGTGCCAGCAGCTGGGGCTCCGGGACAGGGGGATACGAGCAGTACTTC.